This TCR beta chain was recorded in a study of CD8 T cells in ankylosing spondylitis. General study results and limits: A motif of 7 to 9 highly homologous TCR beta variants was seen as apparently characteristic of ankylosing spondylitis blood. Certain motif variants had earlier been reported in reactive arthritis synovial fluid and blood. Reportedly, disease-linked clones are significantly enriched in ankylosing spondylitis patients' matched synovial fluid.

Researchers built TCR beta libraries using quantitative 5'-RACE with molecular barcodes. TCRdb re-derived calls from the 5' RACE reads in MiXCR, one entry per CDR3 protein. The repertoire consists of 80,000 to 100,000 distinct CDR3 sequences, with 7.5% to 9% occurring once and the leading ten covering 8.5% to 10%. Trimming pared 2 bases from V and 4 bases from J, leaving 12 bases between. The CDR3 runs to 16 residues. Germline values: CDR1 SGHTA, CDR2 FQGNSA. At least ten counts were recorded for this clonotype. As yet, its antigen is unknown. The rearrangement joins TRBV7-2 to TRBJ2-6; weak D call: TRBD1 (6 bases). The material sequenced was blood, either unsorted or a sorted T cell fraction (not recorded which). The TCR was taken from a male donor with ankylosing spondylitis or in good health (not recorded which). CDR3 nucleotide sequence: TGTGCCAGCAGCTTACCAGGGGCAGTAGGGGCCAACGTCCTGACTTTC. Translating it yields CASSLPGAVGANVLTF.